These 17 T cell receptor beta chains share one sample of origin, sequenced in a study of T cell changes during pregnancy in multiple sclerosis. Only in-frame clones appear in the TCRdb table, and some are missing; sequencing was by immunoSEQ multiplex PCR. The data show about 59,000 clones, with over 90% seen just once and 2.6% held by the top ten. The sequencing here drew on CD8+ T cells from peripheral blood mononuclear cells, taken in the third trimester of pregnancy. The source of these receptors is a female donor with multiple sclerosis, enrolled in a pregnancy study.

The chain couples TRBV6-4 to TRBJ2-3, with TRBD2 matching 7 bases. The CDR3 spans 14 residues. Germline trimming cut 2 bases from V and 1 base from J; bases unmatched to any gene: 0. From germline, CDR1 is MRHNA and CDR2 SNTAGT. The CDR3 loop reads CASSDTSGTDTQYF. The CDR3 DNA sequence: TGTGCCAGCAGTGACACTAGCGGCACAGATACGCAGTATTTT.

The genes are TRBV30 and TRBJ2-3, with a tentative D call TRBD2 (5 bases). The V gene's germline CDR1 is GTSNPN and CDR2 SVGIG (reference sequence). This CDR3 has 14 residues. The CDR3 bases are TGTGCTATAAGAGAAGTAGCGAGCACAGATACGCAGTATTTT. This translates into CAIREVASTDTQYF.

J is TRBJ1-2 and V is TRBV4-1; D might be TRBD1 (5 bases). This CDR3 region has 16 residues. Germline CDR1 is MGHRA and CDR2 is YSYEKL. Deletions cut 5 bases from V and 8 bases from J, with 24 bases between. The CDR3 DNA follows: TGCGCCAGCAGCAATAAACCGGGACCCGGCGCGGGAGGCTACACCTTC. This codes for CASSNKPGPGAGGYTF.

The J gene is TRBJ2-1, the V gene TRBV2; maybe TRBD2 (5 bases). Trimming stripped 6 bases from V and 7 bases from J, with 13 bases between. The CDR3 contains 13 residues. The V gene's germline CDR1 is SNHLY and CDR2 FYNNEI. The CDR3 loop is CASSLSRVNEQFF. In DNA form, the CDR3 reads TGTGCCAGCAGCCTCTCGCGGGTTAATGAGCAGTTCTTC.

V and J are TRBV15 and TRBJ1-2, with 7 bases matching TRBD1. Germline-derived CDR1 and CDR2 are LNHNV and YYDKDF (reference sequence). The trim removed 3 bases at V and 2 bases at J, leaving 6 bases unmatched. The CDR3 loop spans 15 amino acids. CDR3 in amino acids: CATSSPGQINYGYTF. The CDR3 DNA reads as TGTGCCACCAGCAGTCCGGGACAGATAAACTATGGCTACACCTTC.

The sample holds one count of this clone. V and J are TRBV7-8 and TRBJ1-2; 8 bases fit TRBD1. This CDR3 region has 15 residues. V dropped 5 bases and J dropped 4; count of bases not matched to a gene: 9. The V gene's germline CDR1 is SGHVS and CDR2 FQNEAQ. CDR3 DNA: TGTGCCAGCAGCATCCCAGGGGGCGAGGGCTATGGCTACACCTTC. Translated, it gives CASSIPGGEGYGYTF.

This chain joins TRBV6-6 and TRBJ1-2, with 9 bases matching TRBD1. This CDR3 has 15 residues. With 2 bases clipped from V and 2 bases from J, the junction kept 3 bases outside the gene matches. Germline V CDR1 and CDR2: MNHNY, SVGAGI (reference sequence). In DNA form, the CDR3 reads TGTGCCAGCAGTTACATCGGGACAGGGAACTATGGCTACACCTTC. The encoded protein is CASSYIGTGNYGYTF.

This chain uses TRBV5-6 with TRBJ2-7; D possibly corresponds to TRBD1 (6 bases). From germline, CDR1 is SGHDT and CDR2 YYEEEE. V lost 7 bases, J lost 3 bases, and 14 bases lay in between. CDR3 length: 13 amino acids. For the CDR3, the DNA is TGTGCCAGCTACGGACAGCCCGACTACGAGCAGTACTTC. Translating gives CASYGQPDYEQYF.

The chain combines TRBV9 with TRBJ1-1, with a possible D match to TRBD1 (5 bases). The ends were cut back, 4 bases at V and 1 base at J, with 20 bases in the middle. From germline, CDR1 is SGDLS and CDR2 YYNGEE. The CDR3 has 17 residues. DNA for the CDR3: TGTGCCAGCAGCCCACGCGGGGCGGTGGAGGGGAACACTGAAGCTTTCTTT. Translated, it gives CASSPRGAVEGNTEAFF.

In DNA form, the CDR3 reads TGTGCCAGTGCGGACAGTTACAATGAGCAGTTCTTC. Amino acid sequence: CASADSYNEQFF. V gene TRBV19 combines with J gene TRBJ2-1, with a weak D call TRBD1 (6 bases). Between the trimmed V and J ends, which lost 8 bases and 4 bases, there was a span of 9 bases. The germline V gene has CDR1 LNHDA and CDR2 SQIVND (reference sequence). The CDR3 totals 12 residues.

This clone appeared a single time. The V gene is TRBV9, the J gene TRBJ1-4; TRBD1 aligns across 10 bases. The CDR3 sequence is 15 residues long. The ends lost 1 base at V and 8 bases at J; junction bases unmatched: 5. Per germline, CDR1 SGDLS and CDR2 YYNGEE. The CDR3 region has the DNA TGTGCCAGCAGCGTACGCGGGACAGGGGACGAAAAACTGTTTTTT. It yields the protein CASSVRGTGDEKLFF.

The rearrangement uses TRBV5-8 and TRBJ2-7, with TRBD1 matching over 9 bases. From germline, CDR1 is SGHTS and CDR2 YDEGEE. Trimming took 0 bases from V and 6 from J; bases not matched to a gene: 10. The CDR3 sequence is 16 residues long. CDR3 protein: CASSLVWDRELCEQYF. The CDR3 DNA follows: TGTGCCAGCAGCTTGGTATGGGACAGGGAACTTTGCGAGCAGTACTTC.

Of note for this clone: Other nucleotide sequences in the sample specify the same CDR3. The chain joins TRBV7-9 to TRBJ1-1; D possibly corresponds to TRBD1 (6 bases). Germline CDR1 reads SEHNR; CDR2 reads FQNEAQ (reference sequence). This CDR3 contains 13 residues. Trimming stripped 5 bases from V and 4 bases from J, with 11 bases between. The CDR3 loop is CASSPQGRTEAFF. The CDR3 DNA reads TGTGCCAGCAGCCCCCAGGGGCGCACTGAAGCTTTCTTT.

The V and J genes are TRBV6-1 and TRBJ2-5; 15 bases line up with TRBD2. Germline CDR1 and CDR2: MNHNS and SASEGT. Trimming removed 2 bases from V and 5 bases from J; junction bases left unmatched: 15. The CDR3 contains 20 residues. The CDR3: CASSEQILRTSGRAGETQYF. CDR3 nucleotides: TGTGCCAGCAGTGAACAGATCCTCAGGACTAGCGGGAGGGCCGGGGAGACCCAGTACTTC.

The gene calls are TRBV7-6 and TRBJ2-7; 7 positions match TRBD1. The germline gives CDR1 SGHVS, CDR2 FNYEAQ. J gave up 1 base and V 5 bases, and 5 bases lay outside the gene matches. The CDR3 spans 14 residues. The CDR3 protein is CASSPRDSSYEQYF. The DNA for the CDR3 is TGTGCCAGCAGCCCCCGGGACAGTTCCTACGAGCAGTACTTC.

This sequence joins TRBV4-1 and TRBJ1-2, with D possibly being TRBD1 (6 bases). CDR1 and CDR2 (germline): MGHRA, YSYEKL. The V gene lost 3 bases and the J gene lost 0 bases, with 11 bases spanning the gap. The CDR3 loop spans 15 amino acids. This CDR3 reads CASSHVDSSNYGYTF. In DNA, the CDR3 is TGCGCCAGCAGCCATGTGGACAGCTCTAACTATGGCTACACCTTC.

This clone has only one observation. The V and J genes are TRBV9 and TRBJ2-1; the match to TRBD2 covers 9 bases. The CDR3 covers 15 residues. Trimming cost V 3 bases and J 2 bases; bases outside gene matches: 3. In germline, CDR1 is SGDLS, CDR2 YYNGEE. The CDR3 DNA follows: TGTGCCAGCAGCGCCTCTAGCGGGGCCTACAATGAGCAGTTCTTC. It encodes CASSASSGAYNEQFF.